This T cell receptor beta chain was identified during a study of blood T cell repertoires in COVID-19. The wider study: Both acute and convalescent COVID-19 samples were obtained from the United States, Italy and Spain. Nucleic acid was either cDNA or gDNA, and it came from T cells, B-cell-depleted T cells, or PBMCs.

Authors' data handling: Scientists estimated how many nucleated cells there were by amplifying reference gene primers. Clones were read by immunoSEQ multiplex PCR, and TCRdb kept only the in-frame ones, dropping some. V, J and clone size were drawn from that table, and D and trimming were deduced from the DNA. In the table there are nearly 300,000 clones, approximately 89% of which are singletons. This clone came up a few times. This clonotype originated in a woman in her twenties or thirties who had recovered from COVID-19. Sequencing was carried out using peripheral blood.

DNA for the CDR3: TGCGCCAGCAGCACCACAGGAAACTACGAGCAGTACTTC. It specifies CASSTTGNYEQYF. The chain links TRBV5-1 to TRBJ2-7; tentative D call: TRBD1 (5 bases). The V end lost 4 bases, the J end lost 3 bases, and 11 bases lay between the germline ends. Looked up from germline, CDR1 is SGHRS and CDR2 is YFSETQ. This CDR3 region has 13 residues.